Below, 27 T cell receptor beta chains from the same sample are listed, as sequenced in a study of cytomegalovirus exposure and HLA in healthy donors. The PCR was carried out with 60 Vbeta primers and 13 Jbeta primers. The method was immunoSEQ multiplex PCR; TCRdb's version includes in-frame clones alone and lacks a portion of them. The repertoire holds some 120,000 clones, with less than 85% as singletons. Sequencing input: PBMCs. The receptors shown here come from a man aged 35-49 years in good health and CMV-seronegative.

V usage is TRBV10-2 and J usage is TRBJ2-7; possibly TRBD1 for D (5 bases). This CDR3 is built from 12 residues. The germline V gene has CDR1 WSHSY and CDR2 SAAADI. Trimming stripped 6 bases from V and 3 bases from J, with 9 bases between. The CDR3: CASSDSYYEQYF. For the CDR3, the DNA is TGCGCCAGCAGCGACAGCTACTACGAGCAGTACTTC.

The V call is TRBV28, the J call TRBJ1-1, with D possibly matching TRBD1 (6 bases). CDR3 length equals 14 residues. Per germline, CDR1 MDHEN and CDR2 SYDVKM. Trimming stripped 3 bases from V and 4 bases from J, with 12 bases between. The CDR3 region is CASSFQGWGTEAFF. DNA of the CDR3: TGTGCCAGCAGTTTTCAGGGGTGGGGCACTGAAGCTTTCTTT.

The chain combines TRBV18 with TRBJ1-1, with 11 bases matching TRBD1. Trimming at V came to 6 bases and at J to 5 bases, leaving 5 bases not matched to a gene. The V gene's germline CDR1 is KGHSH and CDR2 LQKENI. This CDR3 is built from 14 residues. CDR3 DNA sequence: TGTGCCAGCTCCCTTGGGACAGGGGGAACTGAAGCTTTCTTT. It encodes CASSLGTGGTEAFF.

This chain uses TRBV4-1 with TRBJ1-5; 9 bases align to TRBD1. CDR3 length: 19 residues. Germline V gene lookup returns CDR1 MGHRA and CDR2 YSYEKL. V lost 8 bases and J lost 3; bases outside the gene matches: 20. The CDR3, as DNA: TGCGCCAGCCCGGACAGGGGAAAAGGAACCATCCGTACCAATCAGCCCCAGCATTTT. Translating gives CASPDRGKGTIRTNQPQHF.

As to this clone: This specimen includes other DNA sequences encoding the same CDR3. V and J are TRBV2 and TRBJ1-1; the match to TRBD1 covers 9 bases. The J segment lost 4 bases and the V segment lost 4 bases, leaving 4 bases of the junction unmatched. Germline V lookup: CDR1 SNHLY, CDR2 FYNNEI. The CDR3 is 14 residues long. CDR3 region: CASSVQGAGTEAFF. Written as DNA, the CDR3 is TGTGCCAGCAGTGTACAGGGGGCCGGCACTGAAGCTTTCTTT.

This chain connects TRBV9 to TRBJ1-2; 9 bases are shared with TRBD1. The germline gives CDR1 SGDLS, CDR2 YYNGEE. This CDR3 spans 14 amino acids. V lost 4 bases, J lost 8 bases, and 9 bases stayed unmatched. CDR3 protein: CASSLQQGAQGYTF. The CDR3, as DNA: TGTGCCAGCAGCTTACAACAGGGGGCACAGGGCTACACCTTC.

The V call is TRBV4-1, the J call TRBJ2-1, with D unresolved. The CDR3 covers 16 residues. V shed 1 base and J shed 0 bases, with 10 bases lying between them. Germline values: CDR1 MGHRA, CDR2 YSYEKL. The DNA of the CDR3 is TGCGCCAGCAGCCAAGTGAACATCCTCTCCTACAATGAGCAGTTCTTC. Protein: CASSQVNILSYNEQFF.

This clone occurred a few times. This chain connects TRBV4-1 to TRBJ1-5; 8 bases fit TRBD1. CDR1 MGHRA and CDR2 YSYEKL come from the germline V gene. This CDR3 is built from 15 residues. Trimming at V came to 1 base and at J to 6 bases, leaving 5 bases not matched to a gene. As DNA, the CDR3 is TGCGCCAGCAGCCAAGTGACAGGGGAAATTCAGCCCCAGCATTTT. This translates into CASSQVTGEIQPQHF.

This clone was seen once. The same CDR3 is also encoded by other DNA sequences in this sample. The chain uses TRBV27 and TRBJ2-5; 7 bases map to TRBD1. The CDR3 is made up of 14 amino acids. V was pared by 5 bases and J by 5 bases, with 8 bases of the junction left unmatched. Germline V lookup: CDR1 MNHEY, CDR2 SMNVEV (reference sequence). The CDR3 region is CASSPTGLRETQYF. CDR3 sequence (DNA): TGTGCCAGCAGTCCGACAGGGCTAAGGGAGACCCAGTACTTC.

The genes are TRBV5-4 and TRBJ2-3; 10 bases align to TRBD2. The germline gives CDR1 SGHNT, CDR2 YYREEE (reference sequence). Trimming at V came to 6 bases and at J to 1 base, leaving 8 bases not matched to a gene. The CDR3 has 16 residues. CDR3 in DNA: TGTGCCAGCAACTTAGCTAGCGGGGGAGGCACAGATACGCAGTATTTT. The encoded protein is CASNLASGGGTDTQYF.

The V call is TRBV7-8, the J call TRBJ2-2, with 10 bases fitting TRBD1. This CDR3 is 16 amino acids long. Germline CDR1 SGHVS, CDR2 FQNEAQ. Trimming removed 1 base from V and 3 bases from J; junction bases left unmatched: 2. The chain's CDR3 is CASSLVGTGDTGELFF. CDR3 nucleotide sequence: TGTGCCAGCAGCTTAGTTGGGACAGGGGACACCGGGGAGCTGTTTTTT. Complete variable domain (other parts from reference TRBV7-8 and TRBJ2-2): GAGVSQSPRYKVAKRGQDVALRCDPISGHVSLFWYQQALGQGPEFLTYFQNEAQLDKSGLPSDRFFAERPEGSVSTLKIQRTQQEDSAVYLCASSLVGTGDTGELFFGEGSRLTVL.

V and J are TRBV5-1 and TRBJ2-7, with TRBD1 as a possible D gene (6 bases). The germline CDR1 and CDR2 sequences are SGHRS and YFSETQ. Trimming removed 7 bases from V and 3 bases from J, with 14 bases in between. The CDR3 has 13 residues. CDR3 coding DNA: TGCGCCAGCCCGACAGGAAAATACTACGAGCAGTACTTC. This encodes CASPTGKYYEQYF.

The genes are TRBV6-1 and TRBJ2-1, with 7 bases lining up with TRBD2. Trimming at V came to 4 bases and at J to 8 bases, leaving 5 bases not matched to a gene. CDR3 length: 13 amino acids. Germline V gene data show CDR1 as MNHNS and CDR2 as SASEGT. CDR3 residues: CASSGGGGDEQFF. DNA of the CDR3: TGTGCCAGCAGTGGGGGGGGAGGGGATGAGCAGTTCTTC.

This clone was observed once. The J gene is TRBJ2-1, the V gene TRBV5-1, with TRBD2 matching 8 bases. CDR3 length: 17 residues. V shed 7 bases and J 0 bases; nucleotides not matched to a gene: 12. Germline assignment: CDR1 SGHRS and CDR2 YFSETQ. This CDR3 reads CASHLGGADPSYNEQFF. The CDR3 bases are TGCGCCAGCCACCTCGGGGGGGCGGACCCCTCCTACAATGAGCAGTTCTTC.

This sequence joins TRBV4-1 and TRBJ1-5, with unresolved D. The CDR3 is 16 amino acids. Looked up from germline, CDR1 is MGHRA and CDR2 is YSYEKL. Trimming shortened V by 0 bases and J by 5 bases, and 14 bases separated the two germline ends. CDR3 in amino acids: CASSQEGRNMDQPQHF. The CDR3 nucleotides read TGCGCCAGCAGCCAAGAAGGCAGGAACATGGATCAGCCCCAGCATTTT.

The gene calls are TRBV6-1 and TRBJ2-7; 7 bases are a match to TRBD2. V lost 7 bases and J lost 3; bases outside the gene matches: 6. Germline-derived CDR1 and CDR2 are MNHNS and SASEGT. This CDR3 is built from 13 residues. CDR3 bases: TGTGCCAGCACGTCGCGGGAGATCTACGAGCAGTACTTC. Amino acid sequence: CASTSREIYEQYF.

Here the CDR3 reads CASSFRLAGGNYPDTQYF. The CDR3 region has the DNA TGTGCCAGCAGCTTTCGACTAGCGGGGGGGAACTATCCAGATACGCAGTATTTT. The chain uses TRBV7-2 and TRBJ2-3, with 14 bases matching TRBD2. CDR1 is SGHTA, CDR2 FQGNSA, per germline. The CDR3 spans 18 residues. Losses at the gene ends were 3 bases for V and 4 bases for J; bases not matched to a gene: 9.

The genes are TRBV5-1 and TRBJ2-3, with TRBD1 identical over 7 bases. V was clipped by 0 bases and J by 5 bases; unmatched bases: 9. CDR1 and CDR2 (germline): SGHRS, YFSETQ. There are 16 residues in the CDR3. This chain's CDR3 is CASSLAEGASKDTQYF. The CDR3 nucleotides read TGCGCCAGCAGCTTGGCAGAGGGGGCGAGTAAAGATACGCAGTATTTT.

V gene TRBV6-1 combines with J gene TRBJ1-1, with a possible D match to TRBD1 (5 bases). The CDR3 loop spans 14 amino acids. Trimming left V 6 bases short and J 5 bases short, with 16 bases between. Germline V gene lookup returns CDR1 MNHNS and CDR2 SASEGT. In DNA form, the CDR3 reads TGTGCCAGCAGGTCGGCTTGGGGGGGGACTGAAGCTTTCTTT. Translated, it gives CASRSAWGGTEAFF.

The chain links TRBV7-8 to TRBJ2-2, with TRBD2 matching 8 bases. The germline V gene has CDR1 SGHVS and CDR2 FQNEAQ. CDR3 length equals 15 residues. Trimming at V came to 8 bases and at J to 5 bases, leaving 10 bases not matched to a gene. In DNA, the CDR3 is TGTGCCAGCGGGGCGACTAGCGTGGTTACCGGGGAGCTGTTTTTT. Its translation: CASGATSVVTGELFF.

The rearrangement uses TRBV25-1 and TRBJ1-2; 10 nucleotides line up with TRBD1. V shed 4 bases, J shed 6 bases, and the junction held 11 bases outside the gene matches. The CDR3 length is 16 residues. Germline CDR1 and CDR2: MGHDK and SYGVNS. CDR3 residues: CASSAPGGQGVNGYTF. CDR3 sequence (DNA): TGTGCCAGCAGTGCCCCAGGTGGACAGGGGGTGAATGGCTACACCTTC.

The gene calls are TRBV11-2 and TRBJ2-1, with D maybe TRBD1 (7 bases). V lost 2 bases and J 0 bases, leaving 8 bases between the germline ends. Germline V CDR1 and CDR2: SGHAT, FQNNGV. The CDR3 has 15 residues. CDR3: CASSLQGGSYNEQFF. For the CDR3, the DNA is TGTGCCAGCAGCTTACAGGGGGGCTCCTACAATGAGCAGTTCTTC.

The rearrangement links TRBV27 to TRBJ1-2; unclear D gene. The CDR3 totals 13 residues. Trimming stripped 2 bases from V and 2 bases from J, with 6 bases between. CDR1 MNHEY and CDR2 SMNVEV come from the germline V gene (reference sequence). CDR3: CASSLGGNYGYTF. The CDR3 nucleotides read TGTGCCAGCAGTTTAGGTGGCAACTATGGCTACACCTTC.

This clone was detected only once. Other DNA sequences of this sample code for an identical CDR3. This chain links TRBV28 with TRBJ1-5, with 10 bases lining up with TRBD1. With V trimmed by 5 bases and J by 4 bases, 5 bases remained unmatched. This CDR3 comprises 15 residues. Germline V gene lookup returns CDR1 MDHEN and CDR2 SYDVKM. The CDR3 nucleotides are TGTGCCAGCAGTCCCACGGGACAGGGGAATCAGCCCCAGCATTTT. As protein: CASSPTGQGNQPQHF.

The chain joins TRBV28 to TRBJ1-1; 7 positions agree with TRBD1. Germline-derived CDR1 and CDR2 are MDHEN and SYDVKM. The CDR3 totals 14 residues. V lost 5 bases and J lost 8; bases outside the gene matches: 11. CDR3 in DNA: TGTGCCAGCAGTCCCCCACGGGACAGCCTAGAAGCTTTCTTT. As protein: CASSPPRDSLEAFF.

J is TRBJ1-3 and V is TRBV7-9; TRBD1 might be the D (6 bases). CDR1 SEHNR and CDR2 FQNEAQ come from the germline V gene (reference sequence). The V and J ends lost 1 base and 2 bases respectively, with 15 bases between them. The CDR3 totals 17 residues. CDR3 in DNA: TGTGCCAGCAGCTTAGGAGAGGGGGACATGACTGGAAACACCATATATTTT. It is translated as CASSLGEGDMTGNTIYF.

This chain uses TRBV2 with TRBJ2-3, with TRBD1 matching 11 bases. From germline, CDR1 is SNHLY and CDR2 FYNNEI. V lost 6 bases and J lost 3; bases outside the gene matches: 2. The length of the CDR3 is 14 residues. The DNA for the CDR3 is TGTGCCAGCAGCCGGGACAGGGGGACAGATACGCAGTATTTT. It specifies CASSRDRGTDTQYF.